This is a list of T cell receptor beta chains from one sample in a study of T-cell reconstitution after alpha-beta-depleted transplantation in children. MiXCR, applied by TCRdb to the PCR reads, yields one record per CDR3 protein. The sample records around 4,200 distinct CDR3 sequences, around an eighth being singletons. The input for sequencing was PBMCs, mostly from graft donor cells, taken 60 days after TCRalphabeta/CD19-depleted stem cell transplant. Every receptor here comes from a male patient aged 2 to 9 who had a stem cell transplant for acute lymphoblastic leukemia, so the T cells may come from the graft donor. Both conserved end residues are part of each CDR3. The D gene is left open where the match is weak. For some rows the clone size is stated as once, few or many, or as a class when expanded; others skip it.

D: -
V: TRBV5-2
size: -
J: TRBJ1-2
CDR3: CAMGPVRVNYGYTF
DNA: TGTGCCATGGGCCCCGTCCGAGTAAACTATGGCTACACCTTC

D: TRBD2
V: TRBV20-1
size: many
J: TRBJ2-1
CDR3: CSAPPGGRNEQFF
DNA: TGCAGTGCTCCCCCGGGGGGGCGGAATGAGCAGTTCTTC

D: -
V: TRBV4-1
size: many
J: TRBJ2-7
CDR3: CASSQDTYEQYF
DNA: TGCGCCAGCAGCCAAGATACCTACGAGCAGTACTTC

D: TRBD2
V: TRBV7-9
size: -
J: TRBJ2-1
CDR3: CASSLALAGTYNEQFF
DNA: TGTGCCAGCAGCTTAGCGTTAGCGGGGACCTACAATGAGCAGTTCTTC

D: TRBD1
V: TRBV6-5
size: many
J: TRBJ2-7
CDR3: CASRPPTGGRYEQYF
DNA: TGTGCCAGCAGACCGCCGACAGGGGGCAGGTACGAGCAGTACTTC

D: -
V: TRBV14
size: medium-sized
J: TRBJ2-1
CDR3: CASSQYTGLASNEQFF
DNA: TGTGCCAGCAGCCAATATACAGGGTTGGCCTCGAATGAGCAGTTCTTC

D: TRBD2
V: TRBV5-1
size: medium-sized
J: TRBJ2-1
CDR3: CASSFSGDYNEQFF
DNA: TGCGCCAGCAGCTTCAGCGGGGACTACAATGAGCAGTTCTTC

D: TRBD2
V: TRBV5-1
size: medium-sized
J: TRBJ2-1
CDR3: CASSSPGLAGGSYNEQFF
DNA: TGCGCCAGCAGCTCCCCGGGACTAGCGGGGGGTTCCTACAATGAGCAGTTCTTC

D: -
V: TRBV10-3
size: -
J: TRBJ2-3
CDR3: CAISPGIRGAGLITDTQYF
DNA: TGTGCCATCAGCCCCGGGATCCGCGGGGCAGGATTAATCACAGATACGCAGTATTTT

D: -
V: TRBV11-2
size: many
J: TRBJ1-2
CDR3: CASSLDLRAYGYTF
DNA: TGTGCCAGCAGCTTAGATCTCCGCGCTTATGGCTACACCTTC

D: -
V: TRBV6-1
size: few
J: TRBJ2-7
CDR3: CASREEGTYEQYF
DNA: TGTGCCAGCAGGGAGGAGGGGACCTACGAGCAGTACTTC

D: TRBD1
V: TRBV6-2/TRBV6-3
size: few
J: TRBJ2-5
CDR3: CASSYSLLRGQGERETQYF
DNA: TGTGCCAGCAGTTACTCTCTCTTAAGGGGTCAGGGGGAACGGGAGACCCAGTACTTC

D: -
V: TRBV7-9
size: medium-sized
J: TRBJ1-2
CDR3: CASSLTGYGYTF
DNA: TGTGCCAGCAGCCTAACAGGGTACGGCTACACCTTC

D: -
V: TRBV2
size: many
J: TRBJ2-5
CDR3: CAINLVGRQETQYF
DNA: TGTGCCATCAATCTAGTGGGGAGGCAAGAGACCCAGTACTTC

D: -
V: TRBV25-1
size: many
J: TRBJ2-5
CDR3: CGAQASRNQETQYF
DNA: TGTGGAGCCCAGGCTAGTCGGAACCAAGAGACCCAGTACTTC

D: -
V: TRBV10-3
size: many
J: TRBJ1-2
CDR3: CAISESRGVGYTF
DNA: TGTGCCATCAGTGAGTCCCGGGGGGTGGGCTACACCTTC

D: TRBD1
V: TRBV6-5
size: many
J: TRBJ1-1
CDR3: CASSPGGEAFF
DNA: TGTGCCAGCAGTCCAGGGGGGGAAGCTTTCTTT

D: TRBD2
V: TRBV4-3
size: once
J: TRBJ2-1
CDR3: CASSLAGGSYNEQFF
DNA: TGCGCCAGCAGCTTAGCGGGAGGATCCTACAATGAGCAGTTCTTC

D: -
V: TRBV9
size: medium-sized
J: TRBJ2-1
CDR3: CASSVFDSSSYNEQFF
DNA: TGTGCCAGCAGCGTTTTCGACTCCAGCTCCTACAATGAGCAGTTCTTC

D: TRBD1
V: TRBV6-2/TRBV6-3
size: -
J: TRBJ1-1
CDR3: CASSSQGEMTEAFF
DNA: TGTGCCAGCAGTTCGCAGGGGGAAATGACTGAAGCTTTCTTT

D: -
V: TRBV4-3
size: many
J: TRBJ2-3
CDR3: CASSQEGPDTQYF
DNA: TGCGCCAGCAGCCAAGAGGGGCCAGATACGCAGTATTTT

D: -
V: TRBV12-2
size: many
J: TRBJ2-1
CDR3: CASRFRPGSYNEQFF
DNA: TGTGCAAGTCGCTTTCGTCCAGGGTCCTACAATGAGCAGTTCTTC

D: -
V: TRBV4-3
size: many
J: TRBJ1-6
CDR3: CASSQDLGPVVYSPLHF
DNA: TGCGCCAGCAGCCAAGATCTGGGTCCCGTGGTTTATTCACCCCTCCACTTT

D: TRBD1
V: TRBV7-2
size: many
J: TRBJ1-4
CDR3: CASSSGQGGSEKLFF
DNA: TGTGCCAGCAGCTCAGGACAGGGTGGGAGTGAAAAACTGTTTTTT

D: -
V: TRBV6-5
size: many
J: TRBJ2-3
CDR3: CASSYSGSTGTSLDTQYF
DNA: TGTGCCAGCAGTTACTCCGGGAGTACAGGCACCTCTTTAGATACGCAGTATTTT

D: -
V: TRBV6-2/TRBV6-3
size: few
J: TRBJ2-7
CDR3: CASIDSGAYEQYF
DNA: TGTGCCAGCATCGACTCGGGGGCCTACGAGCAGTACTTC

D: -
V: TRBV7-5
size: -
J: TRBJ1-4
CDR3: CSPAPAGSKTGGNEKLFF
DNA: -

D: -
V: TRBV9
size: medium-sized
J: TRBJ2-3
CDR3: CASSVVQGSGDTQYF
DNA: TGTGCCAGCAGCGTAGTTCAGGGTTCAGGAGATACGCAGTATTTT

D: -
V: TRBV15
size: many
J: TRBJ2-2
CDR3: CATSRDLVTGELFF
DNA: TGTGCCACCAGCAGAGATTTAGTGACCGGGGAGCTGTTTTTT

D: -
V: TRBV7-9
size: once
J: TRBJ1-2
CDR3: CARGPGVVNYGYTF
DNA: TGTGCCAGGGGCCCCGGCGTCGTAAACTATGGCTACACCTTC

D: -
V: TRBV29-1
size: medium-sized
J: TRBJ2-3
CDR3: CSVEEATSTDTQYF
DNA: TGCAGCGTTGAAGAGGCGACTAGCACAGATACGCAGTATTTT

D: -
V: TRBV28
size: many
J: TRBJ1-1
CDR3: CASSENREGTEAFF
DNA: TGTGCCAGCAGTGAGAACAGGGAGGGCACTGAAGCTTTCTTT

D: -
V: TRBV9
size: many
J: TRBJ2-2
CDR3: CASSPPRTPANTGELFF
DNA: TGTGCCAGCAGCCCCCCACGGACCCCCGCGAACACCGGGGAGCTGTTTTTT

D: -
V: TRBV7-9
size: many
J: TRBJ1-1
CDR3: CASVRPLNTEAFF
DNA: TGTGCCAGCGTCCGGCCGTTGAACACTGAAGCTTTCTTT

D: -
V: TRBV5-8
size: medium-sized
J: TRBJ1-5
CDR3: CASSLSGRANQPQHF
DNA: TGTGCCAGCAGCTTAAGCGGCAGGGCAAATCAGCCCCAGCATTTT

D: -
V: TRBV24-1
size: many
J: TRBJ1-5
CDR3: CATSDGDLNQPQHF
DNA: TGTGCCACCAGTGACGGGGACCTTAATCAGCCCCAGCATTTT

D: -
V: TRBV28
size: many
J: TRBJ1-1
CDR3: CASNEQNTEAFF
DNA: TGTGCCAGCAATGAGCAGAACACTGAAGCTTTCTTT

D: TRBD1
V: TRBV24-1
size: medium-sized
J: TRBJ2-2
CDR3: CATGGQGITGELFF
DNA: TGTGCCACCGGGGGACAGGGTATAACCGGGGAGCTGTTTTTT

D: TRBD2
V: TRBV6-5
size: many
J: TRBJ2-2
CDR3: CASSYRRGGISGELFF
DNA: TGTGCCAGCAGTTACCGACGGGGGGGAATCTCCGGGGAGCTGTTTTTT

D: -
V: TRBV10-3
size: many
J: TRBJ1-3
CDR3: CAISESPWASGNTIYF
DNA: TGTGCCATCAGTGAGTCCCCCTGGGCTTCTGGAAACACCATATATTTT

D: -
V: TRBV7-2
size: many
J: TRBJ1-4
CDR3: CASSLVGRDMRKLFF
DNA: TGTGCCAGCAGCTTAGTAGGGAGGGACATGAGAAAACTGTTTTTT

D: -
V: TRBV20-1
size: many
J: TRBJ1-5
CDR3: CSARDPRGNQPQHF
DNA: TGCAGTGCTAGAGATCCCAGGGGCAATCAGCCCCAGCATTTT

D: TRBD2
V: TRBV12-3/TRBV12-4
size: few
J: TRBJ2-4
CDR3: CALSLFGTSGGSAKNIQYF
DNA: TGTGCCCTCAGTTTATTCGGGACTAGCGGGGGGTCCGCCAAAAACATTCAGTACTTC

D: TRBD1
V: TRBV7-9
size: medium-sized
J: TRBJ1-2
CDR3: CASSTQGASNYGYTF
DNA: TGTGCCAGCAGCACTCAGGGGGCGTCTAACTATGGCTACACCTTC

D: TRBD2
V: TRBV4-2
size: many
J: TRBJ2-3
CDR3: CAMSPGTSGAGLITDTQYF
DNA: TGTGCCATGAGCCCCGGGACTAGCGGGGCAGGATTAATCACAGATACGCAGTATTTT

D: -
V: TRBV19
size: -
J: TRBJ1-2
CDR3: CASSIVPAGYYGYTF
DNA: TGTGCCAGTAGTATAGTCCCGGCAGGGTACTATGGCTACACCTTC

D: -
V: TRBV13
size: many
J: TRBJ2-7
CDR3: CASSLWAGALPEQYF
DNA: TGTGCCAGCAGCCTATGGGCAGGGGCATTACCCGAGCAGTACTTC

D: -
V: TRBV5-1
size: -
J: TRBJ1-5
CDR3: CASSLEGRGNQPQHF
DNA: TGCGCCAGCAGCTTGGAGGGTCGGGGCAATCAGCCCCAGCATTTT

D: -
V: TRBV20-1
size: many
J: TRBJ2-3
CDR3: CSARAPRGGRTDTQYF
DNA: TGCAGTGCAAGGGCCCCTAGAGGGGGTCGGACAGATACGCAGTATTTT

D: -
V: TRBV6-1
size: many
J: TRBJ1-4
CDR3: CASRGQRRANEKLFF
DNA: TGTGCCAGCAGGGGTCAGAGGAGGGCTAATGAAAAACTGTTTTTT

D: -
V: TRBV4-1
size: -
J: TRBJ1-5
CDR3: CASSQEGGGAESNQPQHF
DNA: TGCGCCAGCAGCCAAGAGGGAGGAGGGGCAGAAAGCAATCAGCCCCAGCATTTT

D: TRBD2
V: TRBV28
size: many
J: TRBJ2-1
CDR3: CASSLWAAGGPHEQFF
DNA: TGTGCCAGCAGTTTATGGGCGGCGGGAGGGCCCCATGAGCAGTTCTTC

D: -
V: TRBV7-9
size: many
J: TRBJ1-5
CDR3: CASSPQVGPQHF
DNA: TGTGCCAGCAGCCCCCAGGTAGGCCCCCAGCATTTT

D: -
V: TRBV20-1
size: many
J: TRBJ2-3
CDR3: CSASPTGSTDTQYF
DNA: TGCAGTGCTTCCCCTACGGGCAGCACAGATACGCAGTATTTT

D: -
V: TRBV2
size: medium-sized
J: TRBJ2-4
CDR3: CASKGTPSAPRGIQYF
DNA: TGTGCCAGCAAGGGGACCCCTTCAGCCCCGCGCGGCATTCAGTACTTC

D: -
V: TRBV4-1
size: many
J: TRBJ2-5
CDR3: CASSPRGAEETQYF
DNA: TGCGCCAGCAGCCCGCGGGGCGCGGAAGAGACCCAGTACTTC